Presented here are 23 T cell receptor beta chains from one specimen sequenced in a study of blood T cell repertoires in COVID-19. Measured with immunoSEQ multiplex PCR; TCRdb has only the in-frame clones, and not every one. The table lists fewer than 120,000 clones, roughly four fifths of them singletons. The specimen sequenced was peripheral blood. The source of these receptors is a woman in her sixties or seventies with acute or convalescent COVID-19.

The J gene is TRBJ1-6, the V gene TRBV27; maybe TRBD1 (5 bases). Germline-derived CDR1 and CDR2 are MNHEY and SMNVEV (reference sequence). The ends were cut back, 5 bases at V and 6 bases at J, with 14 bases in the middle. The CDR3 has 15 residues. DNA for the CDR3: TGTGCCAGCAGTCCTAATCAGGGTATTAATTCACCCCTCCACTTT. Translation gives CASSPNQGINSPLHF.

V is TRBV18 and J is TRBJ1-3, with D possibly TRBD1 on 5 matching bases. V was cut by 2 bases and J by 0 bases, with 11 bases left in between. Per germline, CDR1 KGHSH and CDR2 LQKENI. This CDR3 spans 16 amino acids. This CDR3 reads CASSPGAGFSGNTIYF. CDR3 bases: TGTGCCAGCTCACCAGGGGCTGGCTTCTCTGGAAACACCATATATTTT.

The rearrangement joins TRBV4-1 to TRBJ2-7; possible D gene TRBD2, 6 bases. V lost 6 bases and J lost 0, with 12 bases in between. The CDR3 runs 14 residues. Germline V CDR1 and CDR2: MGHRA, YSYEKL. The CDR3 DNA reads TGCGCCAGCAGTGAAGTACTAGCCTCCTACGAGCAGTACTTC. This gives the protein CASSEVLASYEQYF.

The chain employs TRBV6-5 and TRBJ1-5, with TRBD1 matching over 8 bases. V was clipped by 10 bases and J by 5 bases; unmatched bases: 7. The germline V gene encodes CDR1 MNHEY and CDR2 SVGAGI. CDR3 length: 13 amino acids. In DNA, the CDR3 is TGTGCCACCGGACAGGGCGCCTATCAGCCCCAGCATTTT. It codes for CATGQGAYQPQHF.

The CDR3 region has the DNA TGTGCCAGCAGCGTGACTAGCGGGGAGGTAGATACGCAGTATTTT. It is translated as CASSVTSGEVDTQYF. The genes are TRBV7-3 and TRBJ2-3; 11 bases line up with TRBD2. Germline assignment: CDR1 SGHTA and CDR2 FQGTGA. Trimming cost V 5 bases and J 5 bases; bases outside gene matches: 6. There are 15 residues in the CDR3.

This clone came up a few times. V and J are TRBV13 and TRBJ2-6; 11 bases map to TRBD1. J lost 2 bases, V lost 5 bases, and 5 bases had no gene match. The CDR3 sequence is 17 residues long. The germline CDR1 and CDR2 sequences are PRHDT and FYEKMQ (reference sequence). The DNA for the CDR3 is TGTGCCAGCAGCCGAGGGACAGGGGGACCTGGGGCCAACGTCCTGACTTTC. It yields the protein CASSRGTGGPGANVLTF.

The gene calls are TRBV2 and TRBJ1-2, with D possibly being TRBD1 (5 bases). Trimming left V 2 bases short and J 9 bases short, with 13 bases between. Germline loops: CDR1 SNHLY, CDR2 FYNNEI. CDR3 length: 13 amino acids. In DNA, the CDR3 is TGTGCCAGCAGTGAACAGGGAGGTAATAGCTACACCTTC. It codes for CASSEQGGNSYTF.

The chain carries TRBV7-2 and TRBJ1-1; D uncertain. The CDR3 has 16 amino acids. From germline, CDR1 is SGHTA and CDR2 FQGNSA. Deletions cut 2 bases from V and 0 bases from J, with 13 bases between. The CDR3 bases are TGTGCCAGCAGCTTAATGATGATCGGGATGAACACTGAAGCTTTCTTT. Its translation: CASSLMMIGMNTEAFF. Complete variable domain (other parts from reference TRBV7-2 and TRBJ1-1): GAGVSQSPSNKVTEKGKDVELRCDPISGHTALYWYRQSLGQGLEFLIYFQGNSAPDKSGLPSDRFSAERTGGSVSTLTIQRTQQEDSAVYLCASSLMMIGMNTEAFFGQGTRLTVV.

This clone was observed once. The rearrangement uses TRBV19 and TRBJ1-5; 8 positions agree with TRBD1. The germline V gene has CDR1 LNHDA and CDR2 SQIVND (reference sequence). This CDR3 region has 14 residues. With V trimmed by 6 bases and J by 7 bases, 8 bases remained unmatched. CDR3 nucleotides: TGTGCCAGTAGACTCAGGGGGCTCGAACAGCCCCAGCATTTT. This gives the protein CASRLRGLEQPQHF.

The rearrangement links TRBV7-2 to TRBJ2-3; D ambiguous. Per germline, CDR1 SGHTA and CDR2 FQGNSA. The CDR3 extends over 13 amino acids. Trimming shortened V by 7 bases and J by 6 bases, and 14 bases separated the two germline ends. CDR3 coding DNA: TGTGCCAGCACCGTACTGAGTGTGGATACGCAGTATTTT. As protein: CASTVLSVDTQYF.

The gene calls are TRBV18 and TRBJ1-2; D is unclear. Germline values: CDR1 KGHSH, CDR2 LQKENI. This CDR3 has 12 residues. Trimming pared 2 bases from V and 8 bases from J, leaving 9 bases between. DNA for the CDR3: TGTGCCAGCTCACCAATCGGTGCGGGCTACACCTTC. Its translation is CASSPIGAGYTF.

The genes are TRBV28 and TRBJ2-3; 14 bases line up with TRBD2. This CDR3 spans 15 amino acids. Germline values: CDR1 MDHEN, CDR2 SYDVKM. Trimming cost V 6 bases and J 4 bases; bases outside gene matches: 3. CDR3 in amino acids: CASRETSGGADTQYF. In DNA form, the CDR3 reads TGTGCCAGCAGGGAGACTAGCGGGGGGGCAGATACGCAGTATTTT.

For this clone: In the same sample, other DNA sequences code for this CDR3. The gene calls are TRBV7-3 and TRBJ1-1; the match to TRBD1 covers 9 bases. Germline CDR1 reads SGHTA; CDR2 reads FQGTGA. There are 14 residues in the CDR3. V trimming: 5 bases; J trimming: 1 base; junction bases outside the gene matches: 2. The DNA of the CDR3 is TGTGCCAGCAGCCCGGGACAGGGGAACACTGAAGCTTTCTTT. Residues: CASSPGQGNTEAFF.

The chain links TRBV4-2 to TRBJ1-1; possibly TRBD1 for D (5 bases). The CDR3 covers 13 residues. Trimming removed 1 base from V and 10 bases from J, with 13 bases in between. Germline values: CDR1 LGHNA, CDR2 YNFKEQ. The CDR3: CASSQGARETAFF. DNA for the CDR3: TGTGCCAGCAGCCAAGGGGCCAGGGAAACAGCTTTCTTT.

The chain links TRBV5-4 to TRBJ2-1; 8 positions match TRBD1. Germline V gives CDR1 SGHNT, CDR2 YYREEE (reference sequence). The CDR3 has 16 amino acids. V trimming: 1 base; J trimming: 3 bases; junction bases outside the gene matches: 6. The CDR3 loop reads CASSLSPGQVYNEQFF. CDR3 coding DNA: TGTGCCAGCAGCTTGTCGCCGGGACAGGTCTACAATGAGCAGTTCTTC.

The CDR3 loop is CASSEHRGYGYTF. CDR3 in DNA: TGTGCCAGCAGTGAGCACAGGGGCTATGGCTACACCTTC. This chain uses TRBV6-4 with TRBJ1-2; 7 bases fit TRBD1. The CDR3 has 13 residues. With 3 bases clipped from V and 4 bases from J, the junction kept 2 bases outside the gene matches. Germline V gene data show CDR1 as MRHNA and CDR2 as SNTAGT.

This clone has only one observation. The rearrangement uses TRBV9 and TRBJ1-6; D is unresolved. The CDR3 contains 13 residues. V was pared by 0 bases and J by 8 bases, with 6 bases between. Germline CDR1 reads SGDLS; CDR2 reads YYNGEE. CDR3 DNA: TGTGCCAGCAGCGTAGACGGGGATTCACCCCTCCACTTT. It codes for CASSVDGDSPLHF.

This clone was counted once. Written as DNA, the CDR3 is TGTGCCAGCAGCGCTCTCGGACAGTATGAAAAACTGTTTTTT. Its translation: CASSALGQYEKLFF. This chain uses TRBV6-4 with TRBJ1-4, with TRBD1 as a possible D gene (6 bases). Germline V gene lookup returns CDR1 MRHNA and CDR2 SNTAGT. V was shortened by 6 bases and J by 6 bases, with 14 bases between the two germline ends. This CDR3 has 14 amino acids.

The table lists this clone with a count of one. The chain employs TRBV18 and TRBJ2-7; TRBD2 matches 12 bases. Germline V gene data show CDR1 as KGHSH and CDR2 as LQKENI. V shed 4 bases and J 4 bases; nucleotides not matched to a gene: 8. The CDR3 contains 16 residues. CDR3 in amino acids: CASSLRKGTSGYEQYF. The CDR3 DNA is TGTGCCAGCTCACTGAGGAAGGGGACTAGCGGGTACGAGCAGTACTTC.

The chain couples TRBV5-1 to TRBJ2-7, with TRBD1 matching over 7 bases. Germline assignment: CDR1 SGHRS and CDR2 YFSETQ. The ends lost 0 bases at V and 3 bases at J; junction bases unmatched: 9. There are 16 residues in the CDR3. The CDR3 coding sequence is TGCGCCAGCAGCTTGGCCTGGGACAGCGGCCACTACGAGCAGTACTTC. Encoded protein: CASSLAWDSGHYEQYF.

This chain links TRBV29-1 with TRBJ1-6; 7 nucleotides align to TRBD1. V lost 5 bases to trimming and J lost 5 bases; unmatched junction nucleotides: 9. Germline V lookup: CDR1 SQVTM, CDR2 ANQGSEA. CDR3 length equals 15 residues. This CDR3 is CSVLLPQGDNSPLHF. In DNA form, the CDR3 reads TGCAGCGTTCTCTTACCTCAGGGGGATAATTCACCCCTCCACTTT.

The chain combines TRBV29-1 with TRBJ2-1; D gene uncertain. Germline-derived CDR1 and CDR2 are SQVTM and ANQGSEA. V lost 5 bases to trimming and J lost 7 bases, with 12 bases between them. The CDR3 is 12 residues long. The chain's CDR3 is CSVRLLRNEQFF. For the CDR3, the DNA is TGCAGCGTTCGGTTGTTAAGAAATGAGCAGTTCTTC.

The V and J genes are TRBV21-1 and TRBJ1-5. TRBV21-1 is a pseudogene. This CDR3 is built from 10 residues. This chain's CDR3 is CAISCQPQHF. The CDR3 DNA sequence: TGTGCCATCTCGTGTCAGCCCCAGCATTTT.